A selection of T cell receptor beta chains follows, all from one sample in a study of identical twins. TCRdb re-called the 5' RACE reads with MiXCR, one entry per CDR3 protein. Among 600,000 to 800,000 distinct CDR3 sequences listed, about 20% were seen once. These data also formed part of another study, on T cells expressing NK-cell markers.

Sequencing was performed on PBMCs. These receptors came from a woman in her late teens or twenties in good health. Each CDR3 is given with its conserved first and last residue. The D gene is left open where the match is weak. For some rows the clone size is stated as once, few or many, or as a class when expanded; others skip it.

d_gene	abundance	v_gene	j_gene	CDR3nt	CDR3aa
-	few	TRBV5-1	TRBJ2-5	TGCGCCAGCAGCTTGAGCGCGGGTTTGGTAGAGACCCAGTACTTC	CASSLSAGLVETQYF
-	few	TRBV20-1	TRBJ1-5	TGCAGTGCTAGTACAGGGATAAATCAGCCCCAGCATTTT	CSASTGINQPQHF
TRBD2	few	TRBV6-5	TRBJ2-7	TGTGCCAGCAGTTACCCCGGGCTAGCGGGGGGGATACCTGAGGGCGAGCAGTACTTC	CASSYPGLAGGIPEGEQYF
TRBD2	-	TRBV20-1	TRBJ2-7	TGCAGTGCGAGGACTAGCGGGAGGAGCTCCTACGAGCAGTACTTC	CSARTSGRSSYEQYF
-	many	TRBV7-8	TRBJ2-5	TGTGCCAGCAGCTACTGGACAGTTATGGGGACCCAGTACTTC	CASSYWTVMGTQYF
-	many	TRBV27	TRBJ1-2	TGTGCCAGCAGTGAACAGGGTGGTAACTATGGCTACACCTTC	CASSEQGGNYGYTF
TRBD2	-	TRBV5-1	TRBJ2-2	TGCGCCAGCAGCTTGGATCTAGCGGGGGGCACCGGGGAGCTGTTTTTT	CASSLDLAGGTGELFF
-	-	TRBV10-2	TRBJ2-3	TGCGCCAGCAGGGCCACACAGTCTGGCACAGATACGCAGTATTTT	CASRATQSGTDTQYF
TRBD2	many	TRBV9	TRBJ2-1	TGTGCCAGCACCCTCGGGGGGGGTAATTTCGGTGAGCAGTTCTTC	CASTLGGGNFGEQFF
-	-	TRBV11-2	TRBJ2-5	TGTGCCAGCAGCCCGAGCTTTCTGGTTCGGACCCAGTACTTC	CASSPSFLVRTQYF
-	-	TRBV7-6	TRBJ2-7	TGTGCCAGCAGCTTAGGTGTTGTCAGGGAAGAGCAGTACTTC	CASSLGVVREEQYF
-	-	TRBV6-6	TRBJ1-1	TGTGCCAGCAGTTACTCGGCAGGGGTATTGGGTTTCTTT	CASSYSAGVLGFF
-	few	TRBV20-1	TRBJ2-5	TGCAGTGCTTTGTGGGACTTACAAGAGACCCAGTACTTC	CSALWDLQETQYF
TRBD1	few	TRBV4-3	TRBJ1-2	TGCGCCAGCAGCCTGACCGGGACAGCCTATGGCTACACCTTC	CASSLTGTAYGYTF
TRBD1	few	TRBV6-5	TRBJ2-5	TGTGCCAGCAGTTCTCCTATAACCGCCGGGACAGGGCGGGAGACCCAGTACTTC	CASSSPITAGTGRETQYF
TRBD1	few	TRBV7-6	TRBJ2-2	TGTGCCAGCAGCAAATTCCCGGGACAGACAAACACCGGGGAGCTGTTTTTT	CASSKFPGQTNTGELFF
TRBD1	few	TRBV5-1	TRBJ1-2	TGCGCCAGCAGCTTGGGGGACAGATCCTATGGCTACACCTTC	CASSLGDRSYGYTF